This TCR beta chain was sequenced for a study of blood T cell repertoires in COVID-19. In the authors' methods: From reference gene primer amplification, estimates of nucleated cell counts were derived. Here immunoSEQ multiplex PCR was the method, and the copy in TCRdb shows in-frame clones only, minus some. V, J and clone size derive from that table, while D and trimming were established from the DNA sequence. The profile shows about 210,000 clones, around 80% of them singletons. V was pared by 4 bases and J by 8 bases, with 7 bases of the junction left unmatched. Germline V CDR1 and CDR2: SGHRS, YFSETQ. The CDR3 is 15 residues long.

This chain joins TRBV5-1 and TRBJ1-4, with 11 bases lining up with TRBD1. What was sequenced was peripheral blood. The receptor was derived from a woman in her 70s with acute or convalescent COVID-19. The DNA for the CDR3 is TGCGCCAGCAGCCCTCGGACAGGGGGCGAGGAAAAACTGTTTTTT. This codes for CASSPRTGGEEKLFF.